The 8 T cell receptor beta chains below were found in one sample sequenced in a study of CD8 T cells in Susac syndrome. The RNA, about 0.5 to 1 ug, was put through reverse transcription using random hexamers. TCRdb reprocessed the immunoSEQ multiplex PCR reads with MiXCR, giving one entry per CDR3 protein. The sample holds about 140,000 distinct CDR3 sequences, 85% to 95% seen once. Specimen: CD4+ T cells from PBMCs. All receptors derive from a human donor with Susac syndrome.

This chain joins TRBV30 and TRBJ2-7, with D perhaps TRBD1 (6 bases). The length of the CDR3 is 12 residues. Germline V gene data show CDR1 as GTSNPN and CDR2 as SVGIG (reference sequence). V gave up 0 bases and J gave up 6 bases, with 9 bases separating them. CDR3 sequence (DNA): TGTGCCTGGAGTGTGTTAGGGGGCGAGCAGTACTTC. It is translated as CAWSVLGGEQYF.

The chain has TRBV27 and TRBJ1-4; tentative D call: TRBD1 (6 bases). V shed 3 bases and J shed 10 bases, with 21 bases lying between them. The CDR3 length is 16 residues. Germline V gene lookup returns CDR1 MNHEY and CDR2 SMNVEV (reference sequence). The CDR3 sequence is CASSFSGHLGDGKLFF. CDR3 in DNA: TGTGCCAGCAGTTTCTCGGGACATCTTGGGGACGGAAAACTGTTTTTT.

The chain joins TRBV2 to TRBJ2-1; D gene unclear. CDR1 SNHLY and CDR2 FYNNEI come from the germline V gene. This CDR3 has 10 residues. V lost 3 bases and J lost 11, with 5 bases in between. CDR3 nucleotides: TGTGCCAGCAGTGACAAAAAGCAGTTCTTC. It is translated as CASSDKKQFF.

The V gene is TRBV12-3 or TRBV12-4, the J gene TRBJ1-2; D possibly corresponds to TRBD1 (5 bases). Trimming pared 8 bases from V and 6 bases from J, leaving 19 bases between. The CDR3 sequence is 14 residues long. CDR3 loop: CASLPTGRVNGYTF. The CDR3 DNA follows: TGTGCCAGCCTGCCGACGGGCAGGGTTAATGGCTACACCTTC.

The V call is TRBV7-2, the J call TRBJ2-3; no clear D. The CDR3 consists of 12 residues. Per germline, CDR1 SGHTA and CDR2 FQGNSA. Trimming left V 1 base short and J 8 bases short, with 7 bases between. For the CDR3, the DNA is TGTGCCAGCAGCTTAGGGTACGCTACGCAGTATTTT. Translation: CASSLGYATQYF.

This chain joins TRBV4-1 and TRBJ2-4, with D tentatively TRBD2 (6 bases). Germline CDR1 reads MGHRA; CDR2 reads YSYEKL. The CDR3 has 17 amino acids. The ends were cut back, 0 bases at V and 1 base at J, with 13 bases in the middle. The CDR3, as DNA: TGCGCCAGCAGCCAAGATTGGCGGGACGGGGCCAAAAACATTCAGTACTTC. Its translation: CASSQDWRDGAKNIQYF.

V gene TRBV6-2 or TRBV6-3 combines with J gene TRBJ2-5; no reliable D call. V shed 5 bases and J shed 5 bases, with 9 bases lying between them. This CDR3 contains 12 residues. Germline V gene lookup returns CDR1 MNHEY and CDR2 SVGEGT. CDR3 DNA sequence: TGTGCCAGCAGTCCAGTGGACGAGACCCAGTACTTC. Protein: CASSPVDETQYF.

The chain is built from TRBV4-3 and TRBJ1-3, with D unresolved. This CDR3 is 16 amino acids long. Germline CDR1 LGHNA, CDR2 YSLEER. Trimming took 4 bases from V and 4 from J, leaving 17 bases between them. CDR3 sequence reads: CASSRTGLTDGNTIYF. CDR3 sequence (DNA): TGCGCCAGCAGCCGGACGGGCCTGACGGACGGAAACACCATATATTTT.